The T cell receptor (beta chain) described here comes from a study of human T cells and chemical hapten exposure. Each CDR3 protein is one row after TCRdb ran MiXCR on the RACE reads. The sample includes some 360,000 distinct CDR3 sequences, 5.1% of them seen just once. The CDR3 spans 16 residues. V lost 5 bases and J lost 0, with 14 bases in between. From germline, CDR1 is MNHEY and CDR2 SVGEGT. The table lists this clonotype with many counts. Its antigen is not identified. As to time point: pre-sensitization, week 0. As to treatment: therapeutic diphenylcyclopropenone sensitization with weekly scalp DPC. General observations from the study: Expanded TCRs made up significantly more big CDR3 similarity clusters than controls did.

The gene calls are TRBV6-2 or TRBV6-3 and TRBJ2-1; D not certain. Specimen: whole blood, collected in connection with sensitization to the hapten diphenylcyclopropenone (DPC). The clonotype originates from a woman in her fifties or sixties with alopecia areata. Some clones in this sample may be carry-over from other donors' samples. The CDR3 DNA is TGTGCCAGCAGTGTCGTTGGCGCGAGCTCCTACAATGAGCAGTTCTTC. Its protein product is CASSVVGASSYNEQFF.